These 10 T cell receptor beta chains originate from one sample sequenced in a study of blood T cell repertoires in COVID-19. Produced via immunoSEQ multiplex PCR; TCRdb's table is partial and in-frame only. The sample holds about 230,000 clones, roughly 80% seen once. Input material: peripheral blood. These TCRs come from a woman aged 50 to 65 with acute or convalescent COVID-19.

The chain has TRBV5-4 and TRBJ2-7, with 11 bases fitting TRBD2. Germline assignment: CDR1 SGHNT and CDR2 YYREEE (reference sequence). This CDR3 has 14 residues. With V trimmed by 4 bases and J by 6 bases, 6 bases remained unmatched. The CDR3 DNA follows: TGTGCCAGCAGCCTAGCGGGAGGAGGCTCCGAGCAGTACTTC. Its translation is CASSLAGGGSEQYF.

The chain employs TRBV29-1 and TRBJ1-2; TRBD1 aligns across 9 bases. With V trimmed by 6 bases and J by 3 bases, 5 bases remained unmatched. The germline V gene has CDR1 SQVTM and CDR2 ANQGSEA. This CDR3 is 13 amino acids long. In nucleotides, the CDR3 is TGCAGCGTGGGACAGGGTGGAGACTATGGCTACACCTTC. Protein: CSVGQGGDYGYTF.

The V gene is TRBV7-3, the J gene TRBJ1-1; 8 nucleotides agree with TRBD1. CDR1 and CDR2 (germline): SGHTA, FQGTGA. This CDR3 is built from 14 residues. Trimming cost V 6 bases and J 5 bases; bases outside gene matches: 8. DNA of the CDR3: TGTGCCAGCAGGTTGACAGGGGCAAGAACTGAAGCTTTCTTT. Its protein product is CASRLTGARTEAFF. Full variable domain (missing parts from reference TRBV7-3 and TRBJ1-1): GAGVSQTPSNKVTEKGKYVELRCDPISGHTALYWYRQSLGQGPEFLIYFQGTGAADDSGLPNDRFFAVRPEGSVSTLKIQRTERGDSAVYLCASRLTGARTEAFFGQGTRLTVV.

With respect to this clone: Other DNA sequences from this sample encode an identical CDR3 as well. The chain employs TRBV19 and TRBJ1-5; a weak D match, TRBD1 (6 bases). Looked up from germline, CDR1 is LNHDA and CDR2 is SQIVND (reference sequence). V was pared by 5 bases and J by 2 bases, with 10 bases between. This CDR3 region has 14 residues. CDR3 region: CASSATGGNQPQHF. CDR3 bases: TGTGCCAGTAGTGCGACAGGAGGCAATCAGCCCCAGCATTTT.

The chain combines TRBV3-1 (or the pseudogene TRBV3-2) with TRBJ1-2, with TRBD1 as a possible D gene (5 bases). The germline V gene has CDR1 LGHDT and CDR2 YNNKEL (reference sequence). CDR3 size: 17 residues. V lost 1 base and J lost 6, with 21 bases in between. CDR3 nucleotide sequence: TGTGCCAGCAGCCAAGTTCCTATGTCCCAGGGCCTGGATGGCTACACCTTC. The encoded protein is CASSQVPMSQGLDGYTF.

V usage is TRBV5-4 and J usage is TRBJ2-2; no clear D gene. From germline, CDR1 is SGHNT and CDR2 YYREEE (reference sequence). Trimming left V 1 base short and J 6 bases short, with 10 bases between. The CDR3 has 14 amino acids. The CDR3 nucleotides are TGTGCCAGCAGCTTGTTCGGTGCGTCCGGGGAGCTGTTTTTT. Translated, it gives CASSLFGASGELFF. The variable domain in full, with the rest retrieved from reference TRBV5-4 and TRBJ2-2, is ETGVTQSPTHLIKTRGQQVTLRCSSQSGHNTVSWYQQALGQGPQFIFQYYREEENGRGNFPPRFSGLQFPNYSSELNVNALELDDSALYLCASSLFGASGELFFGEGSRLTVL.

The V call is TRBV7-2, the J call TRBJ2-5; TRBD1 aligns across 9 bases. CDR1 is SGHTA, CDR2 FQGNSA, per germline. The CDR3 loop spans 15 amino acids. J lost 2 bases, V lost 4 bases, and 5 bases had no gene match. CDR3 residues: CASSSEDRGQETQYF. CDR3 bases: TGTGCCAGCAGCTCGGAGGACAGGGGACAAGAGACCCAGTACTTC.

The rearrangement links TRBV5-1 to TRBJ2-3, with 12 bases lining up with TRBD2. The CDR3 extends over 15 amino acids. Germline CDR1 is SGHRS and CDR2 is YFSETQ. V shed 8 bases and J 4 bases; nucleotides not matched to a gene: 8. This chain's CDR3 is CASLAGGPYADTQYF. As DNA, the CDR3 is TGCGCCAGTCTAGCGGGAGGGCCGTACGCAGATACGCAGTATTTT.

The chain couples TRBV11-3 to TRBJ2-3; 8 bases agree with TRBD1. Germline CDR1 is SGHNT and CDR2 is YENEEA. The CDR3 covers 14 residues. The V and J ends lost 5 bases and 6 bases, in that order; junction bases with no gene match: 7. CDR3: CASSPRTGSDTQYF. As DNA, the CDR3 is TGTGCCAGCAGCCCACGGACAGGGTCGGATACGCAGTATTTT.

This clone appeared once. The chain is built from TRBV4-2 and TRBJ2-1; D not resolved. The V end lost 0 bases, the J end lost 5 bases, and 5 bases lay between the germline ends. CDR3 length: 13 amino acids. Germline V gene sequence: CDR1 LGHNA, CDR2 YNFKEQ. Written as DNA, the CDR3 is TGTGCCAGCAGCCAAGACCTCCACAATGAGCAGTTCTTC. It yields the protein CASSQDLHNEQFF.